The rows below give T cell receptor beta chains drawn from one sample of a study of blood T cell repertoires in COVID-19. The assay was immunoSEQ multiplex PCR, and TCRdb's table has in-frame clones only and misses some. The sample contains some 340,000 clones, 85% to 95% of which appear only once. Input material: PBMCs or T cells enriched from blood (not recorded which). These receptors all stem from a woman in her 30s who had been exposed to COVID-19. Each CDR3 is given with its conserved first and last residue. D genes are given only for firm matches. Clone size is stated in some rows and not others, as once, few, many or a class when expanded.

size: NA; D: TRBD1; V: TRBV6-2/TRBV6-3; J: TRBJ1-2; length: 17; DNA: TGTGCCAGCAGTTACGTGGACAGGGGGCGTCTATGGGAAGGCTACACCTTC; CDR3: CASSYVDRGRLWEGYTF
size: NA; D: TRBD1; V: TRBV5-1; J: TRBJ2-7; length: 14; DNA: TGCGCCAGCAGCTCCAACAGGGGGGACTACGAGCAGTACTTC; CDR3: CASSSNRGDYEQYF
size: NA; D: NA; V: TRBV6-6; J: TRBJ1-2; length: 13; DNA: TGTGCCACCGTTAGGGGCGCAGACTATGGCTACACCTTC; CDR3: CATVRGADYGYTF
size: NA; D: TRBD1; V: TRBV4-3; J: TRBJ2-7; length: 16; DNA: TGCGCCAGCAGCCAAGATTTCAGGGGACAGGGCTACGAGCAGTACTTC; CDR3: CASSQDFRGQGYEQYF
size: NA; D: NA; V: TRBV21-1; J: TRBJ1-5; length: 15; DNA: TGTGCCAGCAGCAAAGTGTTCTGGGGGGATCAGCCCCAGCATTTT; CDR3: CASSKVFWGDQPQHF
size: NA; D: TRBD2; V: TRBV9; J: TRBJ2-1; length: 19; DNA: TGTGCCAGCAGCGTAGGAGGGACTAGCGGGGGGGTCTGGTACAATGAGCAGTTCTTC; CDR3: CASSVGGTSGGVWYNEQFF
size: NA; D: NA; V: TRBV5-1; J: TRBJ1-4; length: 14; DNA: TGCGCCAGCAGCTTGGGGGCAAGAGGGGAAAAACTGTTTTTT; CDR3: CASSLGARGEKLFF
size: NA; D: TRBD1; V: TRBV20-1; J: TRBJ1-2; length: 14; DNA: TGCAGTGCTAGTACACCCGGGACAGCCAGGGGCTACACCTTC; CDR3: CSASTPGTARGYTF
size: NA; D: NA; V: TRBV5-1; J: TRBJ1-3; length: 17; DNA: TGCGCCAGCAGCTTGGCGCGGGGAGAAGAGTCGGGAAACACCATATATTTT; CDR3: CASSLARGEESGNTIYF
size: NA; D: TRBD1; V: TRBV30; J: TRBJ1-2; length: 13; DNA: TGTGCCTGGAGTCCAGGGGGTTTCTATGGCTACACCTTC; CDR3: CAWSPGGFYGYTF
size: NA; D: NA; V: TRBV6-4; J: TRBJ1-1; length: 14; DNA: TGTGCCAGCAGTGACCATTCAGGGGTCACTGAAGCTTTCTTT; CDR3: CASSDHSGVTEAFF
size: NA; D: TRBD1; V: TRBV6-5; J: TRBJ1-2; length: 15; DNA: TGTGCCAGCAGTATCCGGGACAGTCCTCAAGATGGCTACACCTTC; CDR3: CASSIRDSPQDGYTF
size: NA; D: NA; V: TRBV5-4; J: TRBJ1-4; length: 13; DNA: TGTGCCAGCAGGCGGCAGGGTGATGAAAAACTGTTTTTT; CDR3: CASRRQGDEKLFF
size: NA; D: NA; V: TRBV6-1; J: TRBJ2-7; length: 15; DNA: TGTGCCAGCAGTGAAAATGGAGGCGTCCGATACGAGCAGTACTTC; CDR3: CASSENGGVRYEQYF
size: NA; D: TRBD1; V: TRBV4-1; J: TRBJ1-4; length: 16; DNA: TGCGCCAGCAGCCAAGGGGGACAGCTCTTTAATGAAAAACTGTTTTTT; CDR3: CASSQGGQLFNEKLFF
size: NA; D: TRBD1; V: TRBV4-3; J: TRBJ2-3; length: 15; DNA: TGCGCCAGCAGCCATTCAGGCTTACCGGGACAGGGGCGGTGTTTT; CDR3: CASSHSGLPGQGRCF
size: NA; D: NA; V: TRBV7-9; J: TRBJ1-5; length: 17; DNA: TGTGCCAGCAGCTTAGCCTTTTCCGGGGATCGCAATCAGCCCCAGCATTTT; CDR3: CASSLAFSGDRNQPQHF
size: NA; D: NA; V: TRBV7-3; J: TRBJ1-2; length: 17; DNA: TGTGCCAGCAGCTTAGGGGCGGCCGGCCTCGGTACCTATGGCTACACCTTC; CDR3: CASSLGAAGLGTYGYTF
size: NA; D: NA; V: TRBV10-3; J: TRBJ1-1; length: 14; DNA: TGTGCCATCAGCAACCAGGGGATGAACACTGAAGCTTTCTTT; CDR3: CAISNQGMNTEAFF
size: few; D: NA; V: TRBV5-1; J: TRBJ1-1; length: 15; DNA: TGCGCCAGCAGCTTGGGGCCGTTGGGACAAGAGGGAGCTTTCTTT; CDR3: CASSLGPLGQEGAFF
size: NA; D: TRBD1; V: TRBV27; J: TRBJ1-2; length: 15; DNA: TGTGCCAGCAGTGGGACAGGGTTCAACTTCTATGGCTACACCTTC; CDR3: CASSGTGFNFYGYTF
size: NA; D: NA; V: TRBV4-2; J: TRBJ2-7; length: 17; DNA: TGTGCCAGCAGCCAAGTAGTGCAGGGAGTGGCGGGGAACGAGCAGTACTTC; CDR3: CASSQVVQGVAGNEQYF
size: NA; D: TRBD1; V: TRBV5-5; J: TRBJ1-2; length: 14; DNA: TGTGCCAGCAGCCGACAGGGCTGGGCCTATGGCTACACCTTC; CDR3: CASSRQGWAYGYTF
size: NA; D: TRBD1; V: TRBV29-1; J: TRBJ2-7; length: 15; DNA: TGCAGCGTTGAAGTTTCCGGGACAGCTTCCTACGAGCAGTACTTC; CDR3: CSVEVSGTASYEQYF
size: few; D: NA; V: TRBV10-3; J: TRBJ1-2; length: 16; DNA: TGTGCCATCAGTGAGTTACCCGAGATTTATAACTATGGCTACACCTTC; CDR3: CAISELPEIYNYGYTF
size: NA; D: NA; V: TRBV5-1; J: TRBJ2-1; length: 13; DNA: TGCGCCAGCAGCTTGGGTGGGCACAATGAGCAGTTCTTC; CDR3: CASSLGGHNEQFF